This passage covers 15 T cell receptor beta chains from one sample sequenced in a study of cytotoxic CD8 clonotypes in ibrutinib-treated CLL. Sequencing was performed with immunoSEQ multiplex PCR; in TCRdb, only in-frame clones are kept and a portion is missing. The table has hundreds of thousands of clones, around 66% seen once. Material: PBMCs, obtained after 36 months of ibrutinib treatment. The receptors here all came from a human donor with chronic lymphocytic leukemia.

This chain joins TRBV7-2 and TRBJ2-3, with unresolved D. Germline V gene data show CDR1 as SGHTA and CDR2 as FQGNSA. The CDR3 is made up of 15 amino acids. Trimming shortened V by 3 bases and J by 2 bases, and 12 bases separated the two germline ends. The CDR3 DNA follows: TGTGCCAGCAGCTTGGGTCTAGGGCTCACAGATACGCAGTATTTT. It specifies CASSLGLGLTDTQYF.

This clone was observed a few times. This chain joins TRBV27 and TRBJ2-7, with 9 nucleotides matching TRBD2. CDR1 is MNHEY and CDR2 is SMNVEV in the germline V gene (reference sequence). J lost 3 bases, V lost 2 bases, and 5 bases had no gene match. The CDR3 contains 15 residues. CDR3 in amino acids: CASSLRASGNYEQYF. The CDR3 DNA is TGTGCCAGCAGTTTAAGGGCTAGCGGGAACTACGAGCAGTACTTC.

A few counts support this clone. The gene calls are TRBV19 and TRBJ1-2; D unclear. Looked up from germline, CDR1 is LNHDA and CDR2 is SQIVND (reference sequence). The CDR3 covers 11 residues. The germline V and J ends were trimmed by 3 bases and 13 bases, with 12 bases remaining between them. CDR3 sequence: CASSMARASTF. The CDR3, as DNA: TGTGCCAGTAGTATGGCCAGAGCTTCCACCTTC.

The rearrangement uses TRBV5-1 and TRBJ1-2; no clear D. Trimming took off 5 bases at V and 3 bases at J, with 8 bases between the two ends. The CDR3 spans 12 residues. Germline V gene data show CDR1 as SGHRS and CDR2 as YFSETQ. This chain's CDR3 is CASRGPDYGYTF. The CDR3 DNA reads as TGCGCCAGCAGAGGGCCAGACTATGGCTACACCTTC.

This clone was detected only a few times. CDR3 bases: TGTGCCAGCAGCTTCGATCCGACAGGCCTATATGGCTACACCTTC. Translation: CASSFDPTGLYGYTF. V usage is TRBV7-2 and J usage is TRBJ1-2, with a tentative D call TRBD1 (6 bases). Trimming took 3 bases from V and 5 from J, leaving 16 bases between them. CDR3 length: 15 residues. Germline CDR1 reads SGHTA; CDR2 reads FQGNSA.

The table lists this clone with a few counts. The chain couples TRBV20-1 to TRBJ1-2; D gene ambiguous. V shed 6 bases and J shed 5 bases, with 10 bases lying between them. Germline loops: CDR1 DFQATT, CDR2 SNEGSKA (reference sequence). The CDR3 is 11 residues long. CDR3 nucleotides: TGCAGTGCCCGACCCCCGTATGGCTACACCTTC. Translated: CSARPPYGYTF.

The J gene is TRBJ1-5, the V gene TRBV10-3, with 7 bases aligning to TRBD1. CDR3 length equals 15 residues. CDR1 and CDR2 from the germline V gene are ENHRY and SYGVKD. V shed 2 bases, J shed 5 bases, and the junction held 6 bases outside the gene matches. The CDR3 DNA is TGTGCCATCAGTGAGGAGGGGGCGCGGGATCAGCCCCAGCATTTT. This gives the protein CAISEEGARDQPQHF.

As regards this clone: The junction departs from the called germline gene at one end, perhaps through a read error. The chain couples TRBV2 to TRBJ2-7, with 10 positions matching TRBD2. CDR3 length: 11 residues. Per the germline V gene, CDR1 is SNHLY and CDR2 is FYNNEI. This CDR3 is CASSLSGRPSF. CDR3 DNA sequence: TGTGCCAGCAGTCTTAGCGGGAGGCCCTCCTTC.

This chain joins TRBV5-1 and TRBJ2-3, with D possibly matching TRBD1 (6 bases). Germline V gives CDR1 SGHRS, CDR2 YFSETQ. Trimming took off 3 bases at V and 6 bases at J, with 17 bases between the two ends. The CDR3 has 15 residues. In DNA, the CDR3 is TGCGCCAGCAGCTACTATGGACAGAGGGAGGATACGCAGTATTTT. Protein: CASSYYGQREDTQYF.

The chain links TRBV18 to TRBJ1-6; 11 bases are a match to TRBD1. Germline trimming cut 6 bases from V and 15 bases from J; bases unmatched to any gene: 10. This CDR3 region has 14 residues. From germline, CDR1 is KGHSH and CDR2 LQKENI. The CDR3 is CASSSGDRGFFLHF. The CDR3 DNA sequence: TGTGCCAGCTCTTCTGGGGACAGGGGGTTCTTCCTCCACTTT.

In its sample, this clone was seen a few times. The V and J genes are TRBV9 and TRBJ2-1; TRBD2 agrees at 7 bases. Germline-derived CDR1 and CDR2 are SGDLS and YYNGEE. The CDR3 has 14 amino acids. Trimming removed 1 base from V and 7 bases from J; junction bases left unmatched: 5. The CDR3 spells CASSVSSGENEQFF. Written as DNA, the CDR3 is TGTGCCAGCAGCGTATCTAGCGGAGAAAATGAGCAGTTCTTC.

The rearrangement uses TRBV11-3 and TRBJ2-7; D unresolved. V was clipped by 1 base and J by 7 bases, with 11 bases between them. The CDR3 is 13 residues long. CDR1 SGHNT and CDR2 YENEEA come from the germline V gene. As DNA, the CDR3 is TGTGCCAGCAGCTTAGGGGCCTTGTCGGAGCAGTACTTC. Its protein product is CASSLGALSEQYF.

The chain recombines TRBV9 with TRBJ2-3, with D unresolved. The germline gives CDR1 SGDLS, CDR2 YYNGEE. There are 14 residues in the CDR3. V lost 3 bases, J lost 3 bases, and 11 bases lay in between. CDR3: CASSASLGTDTQYF. CDR3 nucleotide sequence: TGTGCCAGCAGCGCGAGCCTTGGGACAGATACGCAGTATTTT.

The V and J genes are TRBV28 and TRBJ1-4; the match to TRBD1 covers 7 bases. This CDR3 contains 15 residues. Germline CDR1 and CDR2: MDHEN and SYDVKM. The V and J ends lost 3 bases and 8 bases, in that order; junction bases with no gene match: 9. CDR3 amino acids: CASSFSFRDSEKLFF. CDR3 nucleotides: TGTGCCAGCAGTTTTTCTTTCCGGGACAGCGAAAAACTGTTTTTT. The complete variable domain, with remaining parts taken from reference TRBV28 and TRBJ1-4, reads DVKVTQSSRYLVKRTGEKVFLECVQDMDHENMFWYRQDPGLGLRLIYFSYDVKMKEKGDIPEGYSVSREKKERFSLILESASTNQTSMYLCASSFSFRDSEKLFFGSGTQLSVL.

This chain joins TRBV15 and TRBJ2-1, with TRBD2 matching over 7 bases. The ends lost 0 bases at V and 2 bases at J; junction bases unmatched: 16. The V gene's germline CDR1 is LNHNV and CDR2 YYDKDF (reference sequence). The CDR3 has 20 amino acids. In DNA form, the CDR3 reads TGTGCCACCAGCAGAGATACCAACCTCCCCCCAGCGGGACCCTACAATGAGCAGTTCTTC. Its translation: CATSRDTNLPPAGPYNEQFF.